Sequencing of this T cell receptor beta chain was carried out in a study of CD8 T cells in ankylosing spondylitis. Findings and limits, study-wide: Clones linked to disease were reported to show significant enrichment in matched ankylosing spondylitis synovial fluid.

On this clonotype: Its antigen remains unknown.

TCRdb ran MiXCR on the 5' RACE reads and lists one entry per CDR3 protein. The table lists 150,000 to 200,000 distinct CDR3 sequences, about a third of them singletons. V was cut by 8 bases and J by 7 bases, with 18 bases left in between. CDR3 size: 14 residues. In germline, CDR1 is MNHEY, CDR2 SVGEGT. The clonotype comes from a male donor with ankylosing spondylitis. Source material: synovial fluid, either unsorted or a sorted T cell fraction (not recorded which). This sequence joins TRBV6-2 or TRBV6-3 and TRBJ2-1; maybe TRBD1 (5 bases). This CDR3 is CASHRTGAGNEQFF. CDR3 coding DNA: TGTGCCAGCCATAGAACTGGGGCAGGAAATGAGCAGTTCTTC.